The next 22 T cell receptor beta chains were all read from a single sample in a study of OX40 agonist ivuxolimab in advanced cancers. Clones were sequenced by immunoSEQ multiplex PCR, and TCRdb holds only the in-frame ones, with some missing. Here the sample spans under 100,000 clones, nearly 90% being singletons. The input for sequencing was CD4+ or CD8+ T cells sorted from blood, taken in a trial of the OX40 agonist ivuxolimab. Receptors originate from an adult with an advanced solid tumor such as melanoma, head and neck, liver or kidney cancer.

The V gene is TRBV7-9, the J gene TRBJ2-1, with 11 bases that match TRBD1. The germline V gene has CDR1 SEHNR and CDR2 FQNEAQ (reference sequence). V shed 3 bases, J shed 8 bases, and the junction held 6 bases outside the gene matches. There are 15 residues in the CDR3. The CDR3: CASSLDRGLRDEQFF. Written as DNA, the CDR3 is TGTGCCAGCAGCTTGGACAGGGGGCTCCGTGATGAGCAGTTCTTC.

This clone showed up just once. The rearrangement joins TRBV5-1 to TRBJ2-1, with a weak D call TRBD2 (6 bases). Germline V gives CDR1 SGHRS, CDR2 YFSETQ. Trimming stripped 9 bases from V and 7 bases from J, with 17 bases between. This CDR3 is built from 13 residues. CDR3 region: CATTTGDFNEQFF. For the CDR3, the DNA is TGCGCCACCACGACGGGGGATTTTAATGAGCAGTTCTTC.

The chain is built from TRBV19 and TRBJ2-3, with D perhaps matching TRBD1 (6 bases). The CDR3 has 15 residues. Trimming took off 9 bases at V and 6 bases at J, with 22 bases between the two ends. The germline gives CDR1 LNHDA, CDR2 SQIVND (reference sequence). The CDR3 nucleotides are TGTGCCAGCTCCCTTGCAGGGGCTGTCATGGATACGCAGTATTTT. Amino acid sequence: CASSLAGAVMDTQYF.

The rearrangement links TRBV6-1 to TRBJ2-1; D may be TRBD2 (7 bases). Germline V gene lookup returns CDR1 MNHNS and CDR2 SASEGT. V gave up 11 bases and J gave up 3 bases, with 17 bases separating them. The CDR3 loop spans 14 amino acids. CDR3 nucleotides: TGTGCCGGGGACGGCGGGGGCAACTACAATGAGCAGTTCTTC. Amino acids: CAGDGGGNYNEQFF.

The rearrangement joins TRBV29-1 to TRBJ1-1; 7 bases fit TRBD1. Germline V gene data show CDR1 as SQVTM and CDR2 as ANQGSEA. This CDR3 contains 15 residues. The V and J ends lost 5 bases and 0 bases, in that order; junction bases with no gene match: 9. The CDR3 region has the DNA TGCAGCGTTCGCACTTCAGGACAGGTGAACACTGAAGCTTTCTTT. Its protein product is CSVRTSGQVNTEAFF.

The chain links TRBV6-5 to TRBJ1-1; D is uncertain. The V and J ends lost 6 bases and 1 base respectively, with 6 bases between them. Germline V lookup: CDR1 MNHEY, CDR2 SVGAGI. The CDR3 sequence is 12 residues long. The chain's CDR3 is CASSVQNTEAFF. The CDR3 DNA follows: TGTGCCAGCAGCGTACAGAACACTGAAGCTTTCTTT.

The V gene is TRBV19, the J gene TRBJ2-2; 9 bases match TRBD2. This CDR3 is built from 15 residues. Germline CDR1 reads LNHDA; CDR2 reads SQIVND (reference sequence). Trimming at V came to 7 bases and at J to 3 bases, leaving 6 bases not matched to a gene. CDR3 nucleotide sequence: TGTGCCAGTAATTTGCTAGCGGGACACACCGGGGAGCTGTTTTTT. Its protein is CASNLLAGHTGELFF.

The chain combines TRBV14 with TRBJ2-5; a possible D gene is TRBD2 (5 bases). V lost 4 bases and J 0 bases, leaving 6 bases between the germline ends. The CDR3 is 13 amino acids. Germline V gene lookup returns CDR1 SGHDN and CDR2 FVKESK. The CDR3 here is CASSREYQETQYF. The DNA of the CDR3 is TGTGCCAGCAGCCGGGAGTACCAAGAGACCCAGTACTTC.

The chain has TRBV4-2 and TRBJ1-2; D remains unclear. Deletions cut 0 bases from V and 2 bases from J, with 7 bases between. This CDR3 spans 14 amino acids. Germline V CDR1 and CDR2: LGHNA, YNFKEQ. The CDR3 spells CASSQDQRNYGYTF. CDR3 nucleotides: TGTGCCAGCAGCCAAGATCAACGGAACTATGGCTACACCTTC.

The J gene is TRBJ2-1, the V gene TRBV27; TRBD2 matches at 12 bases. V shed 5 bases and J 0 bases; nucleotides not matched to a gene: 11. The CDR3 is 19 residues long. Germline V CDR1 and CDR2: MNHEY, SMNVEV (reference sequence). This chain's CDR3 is CASSTRLAGVGFSYNEQFF. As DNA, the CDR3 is TGTGCCAGCAGTACCCGACTAGCGGGAGTCGGATTCTCCTACAATGAGCAGTTCTTC.

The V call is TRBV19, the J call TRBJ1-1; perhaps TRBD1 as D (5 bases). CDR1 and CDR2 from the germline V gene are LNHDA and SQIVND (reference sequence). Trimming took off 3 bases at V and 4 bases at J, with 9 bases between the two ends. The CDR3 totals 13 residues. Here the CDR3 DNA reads TGTGCCAGTAGTATTCCACAGGTCACTGAAGCTTTCTTT. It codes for CASSIPQVTEAFF.

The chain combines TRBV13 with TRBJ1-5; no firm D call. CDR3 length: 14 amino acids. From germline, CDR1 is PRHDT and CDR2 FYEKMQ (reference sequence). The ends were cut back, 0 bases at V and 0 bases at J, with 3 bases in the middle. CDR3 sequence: CASSLGHSNQPQHF. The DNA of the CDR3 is TGTGCCAGCAGCTTAGGGCATAGCAATCAGCCCCAGCATTTT.

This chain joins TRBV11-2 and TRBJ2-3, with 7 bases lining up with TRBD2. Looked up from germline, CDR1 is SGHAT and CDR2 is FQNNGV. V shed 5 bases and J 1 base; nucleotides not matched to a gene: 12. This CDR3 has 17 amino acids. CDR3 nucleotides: TGTGCCAGCAGCGGCTTGGGGCGGGGGTACGGCACAGATACGCAGTATTTT. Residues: CASSGLGRGYGTDTQYF.

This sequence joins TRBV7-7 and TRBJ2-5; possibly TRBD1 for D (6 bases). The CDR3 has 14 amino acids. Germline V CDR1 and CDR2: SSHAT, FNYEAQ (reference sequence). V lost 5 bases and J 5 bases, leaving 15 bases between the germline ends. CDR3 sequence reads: CASSPMGTGETQYF. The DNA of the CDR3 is TGTGCCAGCAGCCCCATGGGAACAGGGGAGACCCAGTACTTC. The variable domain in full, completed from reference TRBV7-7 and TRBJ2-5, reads GAGVSQSPRYKVTKRGQDVTLRCDPISSHATLYWYQQALGQGPEFLTYFNYEAQPDKSGLPSDRFSAERPEGSISTLTIQRTEQRDSAMYRCASSPMGTGETQYFGPGTRLLVL.

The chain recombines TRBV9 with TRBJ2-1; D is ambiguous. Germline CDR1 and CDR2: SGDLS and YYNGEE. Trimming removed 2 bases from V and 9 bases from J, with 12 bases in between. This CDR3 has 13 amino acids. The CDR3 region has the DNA TGTGCCAGCAGCGTCAGTTCAGCAGGTGAGCAGTTCTTC. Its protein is CASSVSSAGEQFF.

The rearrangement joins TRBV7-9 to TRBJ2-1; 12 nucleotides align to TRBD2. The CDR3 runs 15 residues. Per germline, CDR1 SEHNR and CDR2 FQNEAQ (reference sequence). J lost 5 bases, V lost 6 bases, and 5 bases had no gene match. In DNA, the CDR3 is TGTGCCAGCAGTTCACTAGCGGGGGGAAACAATGAGCAGTTCTTC. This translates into CASSSLAGGNNEQFF.

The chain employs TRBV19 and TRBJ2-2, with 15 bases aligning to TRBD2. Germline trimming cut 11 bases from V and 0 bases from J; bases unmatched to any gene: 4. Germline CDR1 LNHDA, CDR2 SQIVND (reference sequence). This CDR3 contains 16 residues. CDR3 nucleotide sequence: TGTGCCTGCAGGACTAGCGGGGGGGCGAACACCGGGGAGCTGTTTTTT. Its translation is CACRTSGGANTGELFF.

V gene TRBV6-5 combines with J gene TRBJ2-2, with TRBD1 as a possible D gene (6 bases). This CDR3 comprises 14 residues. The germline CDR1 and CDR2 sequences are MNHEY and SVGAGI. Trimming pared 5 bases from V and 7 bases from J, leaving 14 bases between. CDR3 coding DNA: TGTGCCAGCAGTCGACAGGTTTTAGACGGGGAGCTGTTTTTT. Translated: CASSRQVLDGELFF.

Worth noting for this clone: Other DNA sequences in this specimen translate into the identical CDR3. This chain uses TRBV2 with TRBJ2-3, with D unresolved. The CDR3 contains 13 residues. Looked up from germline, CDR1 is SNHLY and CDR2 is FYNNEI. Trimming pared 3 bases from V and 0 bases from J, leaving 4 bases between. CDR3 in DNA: TGTGCCAGCAGTGATCCTAGCACAGATACGCAGTATTTT. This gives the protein CASSDPSTDTQYF.

For the CDR3, the DNA is TGTGCCAGCAGCTTTGGCACAGATACGCAGTATTTT. Its protein is CASSFGTDTQYF. The V gene is TRBV7-3, the J gene TRBJ2-3; D is unclear. The ends were cut back, 3 bases at V and 1 base at J, with 2 bases in the middle. Per germline, CDR1 SGHTA and CDR2 FQGTGA. The length of the CDR3 is 12 residues.

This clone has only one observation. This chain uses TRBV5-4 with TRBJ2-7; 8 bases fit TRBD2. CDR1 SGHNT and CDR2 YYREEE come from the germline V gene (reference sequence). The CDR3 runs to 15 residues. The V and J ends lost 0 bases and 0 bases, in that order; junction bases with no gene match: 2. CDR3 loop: CASSLGSGSSYEQYF. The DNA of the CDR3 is TGTGCCAGCAGCTTGGGGAGCGGGAGCTCCTACGAGCAGTACTTC.

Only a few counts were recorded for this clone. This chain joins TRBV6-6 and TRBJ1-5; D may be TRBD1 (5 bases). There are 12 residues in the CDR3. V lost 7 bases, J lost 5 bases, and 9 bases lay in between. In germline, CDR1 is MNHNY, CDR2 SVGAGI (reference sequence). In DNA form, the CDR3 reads TGTGCCAGCAAGGACACTGATCAGCCCCAGCATTTT. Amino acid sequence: CASKDTDQPQHF.